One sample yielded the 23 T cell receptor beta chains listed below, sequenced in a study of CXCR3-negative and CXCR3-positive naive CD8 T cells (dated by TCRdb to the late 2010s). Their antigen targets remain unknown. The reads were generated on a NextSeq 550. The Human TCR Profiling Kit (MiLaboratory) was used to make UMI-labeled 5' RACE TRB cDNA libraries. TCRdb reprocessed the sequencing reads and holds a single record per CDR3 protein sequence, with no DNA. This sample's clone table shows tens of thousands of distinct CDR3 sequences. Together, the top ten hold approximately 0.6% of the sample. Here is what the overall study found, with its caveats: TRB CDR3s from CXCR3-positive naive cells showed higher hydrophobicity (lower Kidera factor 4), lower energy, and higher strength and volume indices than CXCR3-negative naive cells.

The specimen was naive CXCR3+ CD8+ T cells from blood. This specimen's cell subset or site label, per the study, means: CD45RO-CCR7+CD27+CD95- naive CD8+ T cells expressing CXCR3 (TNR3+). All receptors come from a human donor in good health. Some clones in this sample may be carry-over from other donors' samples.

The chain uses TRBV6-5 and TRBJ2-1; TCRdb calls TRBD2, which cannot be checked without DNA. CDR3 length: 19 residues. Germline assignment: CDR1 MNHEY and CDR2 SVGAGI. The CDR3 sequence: CASSSSYGLAGGNYNEQFF.

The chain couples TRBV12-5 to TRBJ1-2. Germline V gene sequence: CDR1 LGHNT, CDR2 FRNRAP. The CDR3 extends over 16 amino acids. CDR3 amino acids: CASGLVTGSTNYGYTF.

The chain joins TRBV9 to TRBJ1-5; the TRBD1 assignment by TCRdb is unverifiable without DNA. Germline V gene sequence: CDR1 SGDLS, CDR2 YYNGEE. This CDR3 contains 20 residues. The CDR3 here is CASSESSKKRTAEERQPQHF.

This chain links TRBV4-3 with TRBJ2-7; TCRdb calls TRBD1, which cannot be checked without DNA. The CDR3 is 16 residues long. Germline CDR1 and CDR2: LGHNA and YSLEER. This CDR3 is CASSQDEGDNSYEQYF.

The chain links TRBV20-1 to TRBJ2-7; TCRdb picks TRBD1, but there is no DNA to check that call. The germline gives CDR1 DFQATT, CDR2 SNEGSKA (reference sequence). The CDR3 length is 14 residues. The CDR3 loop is CSATGTSDPYEQYF.

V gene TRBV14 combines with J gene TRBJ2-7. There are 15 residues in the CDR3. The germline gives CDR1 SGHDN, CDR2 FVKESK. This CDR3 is CASSQEVETLYEQYF.

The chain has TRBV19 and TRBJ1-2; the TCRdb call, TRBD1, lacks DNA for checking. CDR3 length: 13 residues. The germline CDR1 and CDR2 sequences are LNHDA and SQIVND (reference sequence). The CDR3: CASSIQGTPGYTF.

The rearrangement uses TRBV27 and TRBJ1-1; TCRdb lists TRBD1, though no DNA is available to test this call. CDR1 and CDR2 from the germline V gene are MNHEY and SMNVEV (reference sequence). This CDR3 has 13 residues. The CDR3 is CASGGNRGQEAFF.

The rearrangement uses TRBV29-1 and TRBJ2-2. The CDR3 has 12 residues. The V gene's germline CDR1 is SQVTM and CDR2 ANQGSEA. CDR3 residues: CSVEQETGELFF.

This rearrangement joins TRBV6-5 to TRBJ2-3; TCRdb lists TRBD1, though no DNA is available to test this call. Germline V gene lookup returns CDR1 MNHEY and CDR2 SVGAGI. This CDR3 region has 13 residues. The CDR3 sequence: CASFTGGLDTQYF.

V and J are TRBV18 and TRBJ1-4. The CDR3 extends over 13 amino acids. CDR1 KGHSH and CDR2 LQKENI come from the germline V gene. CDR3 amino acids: CASSLGSDEKLFF.

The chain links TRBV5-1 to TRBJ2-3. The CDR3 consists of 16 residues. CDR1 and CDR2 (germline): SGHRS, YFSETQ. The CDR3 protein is CASTVLTSDRTDTQYF. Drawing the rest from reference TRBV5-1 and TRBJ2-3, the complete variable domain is KAGVTQTPRYLIKTRGQQVTLSCSPISGHRSVSWYQQTPGQGLQFLFEYFSETQRNKGNFPGRFSGRQFSNSRSEMNVSTLELGDSALYLCASTVLTSDRTDTQYFGPGTRLTVL.

CDR3: CASKEMGGFTEAFF. The chain combines TRBV5-1 with TRBJ1-1; the TCRdb D gene call, TRBD1, has no DNA to confirm it. Germline CDR1 and CDR2: SGHRS and YFSETQ. The CDR3 covers 14 residues. The full variable domain, its missing parts supplied by reference TRBV5-1 and TRBJ1-1, is KAGVTQTPRYLIKTRGQQVTLSCSPISGHRSVSWYQQTPGQGLQFLFEYFSETQRNKGNFPGRFSGRQFSNSRSEMNVSTLELGDSALYLCASKEMGGFTEAFFGQGTRLTVV.

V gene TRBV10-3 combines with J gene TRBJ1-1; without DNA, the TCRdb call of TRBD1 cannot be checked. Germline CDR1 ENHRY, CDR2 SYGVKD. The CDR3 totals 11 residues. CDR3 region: CAISDRPGAFF.

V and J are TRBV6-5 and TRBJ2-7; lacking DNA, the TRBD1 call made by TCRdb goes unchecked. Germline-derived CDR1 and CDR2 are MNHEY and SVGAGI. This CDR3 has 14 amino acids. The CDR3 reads CASRRQGRINEQYF.

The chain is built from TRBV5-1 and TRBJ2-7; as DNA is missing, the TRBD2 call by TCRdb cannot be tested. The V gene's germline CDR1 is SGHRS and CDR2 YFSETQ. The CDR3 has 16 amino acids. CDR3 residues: CASRDDFQGGIYEQYF.

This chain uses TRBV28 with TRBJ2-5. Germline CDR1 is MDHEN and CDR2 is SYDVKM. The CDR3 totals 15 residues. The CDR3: CASSPTAGSRETQYF.

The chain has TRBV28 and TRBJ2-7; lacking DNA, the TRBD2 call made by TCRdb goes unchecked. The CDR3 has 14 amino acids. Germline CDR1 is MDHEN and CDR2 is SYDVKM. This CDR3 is CASSFWAGGPEQYF. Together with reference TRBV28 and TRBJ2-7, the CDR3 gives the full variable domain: DVKVTQSSRYLVKRTGEKVFLECVQDMDHENMFWYRQDPGLGLRLIYFSYDVKMKEKGDIPEGYSVSREKKERFSLILESASTNQTSMYLCASSFWAGGPEQYFGPGTRLTVT.

CDR3 sequence: CASSSNRDVQETQYF. The rearrangement joins TRBV19 to TRBJ2-5; the D call of TRBD1 rests on TCRdb alone, since no DNA is present to check it. CDR3 length equals 15 residues. The germline V gene has CDR1 LNHDA and CDR2 SQIVND (reference sequence). Looking up the rest from reference TRBV19 and TRBJ2-5 gives the full variable domain: DGGITQSPKYLFRKEGQNVTLSCEQNLNHDAMYWYRQDPGQGLRLIYYSQIVNDFQKGDIAEGYSVSREKKESFPLTVTSAQKNPTAFYLCASSSNRDVQETQYFGPGTRLLVL.

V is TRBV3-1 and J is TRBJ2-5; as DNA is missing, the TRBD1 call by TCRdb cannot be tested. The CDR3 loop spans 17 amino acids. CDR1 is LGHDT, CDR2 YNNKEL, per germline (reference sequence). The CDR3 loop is CASSQVGRGLAGETQYF.

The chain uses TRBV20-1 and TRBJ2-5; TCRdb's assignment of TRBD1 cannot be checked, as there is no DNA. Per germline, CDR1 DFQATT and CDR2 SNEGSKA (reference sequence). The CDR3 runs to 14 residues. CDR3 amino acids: CSAGGTGEEETQYF.

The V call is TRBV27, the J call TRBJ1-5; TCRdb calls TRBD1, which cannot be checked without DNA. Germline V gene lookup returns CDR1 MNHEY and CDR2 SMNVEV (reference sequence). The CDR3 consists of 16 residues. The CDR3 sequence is CASSLRGTAGNQPQHF.

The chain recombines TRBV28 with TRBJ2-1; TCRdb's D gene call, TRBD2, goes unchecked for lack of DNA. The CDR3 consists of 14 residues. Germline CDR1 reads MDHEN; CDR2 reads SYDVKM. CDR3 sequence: CASSLGLAVNEQFF.